The clone carrying this T cell receptor (beta chain) is a singleton in its sample. The germline gives CDR1 LGHDT, CDR2 YNNKEL (reference sequence). V was pared by 0 bases and J by 7 bases, with 18 bases between. The CDR3 length is 16 residues. The data are from a study of blood T cell repertoires in COVID-19. In the study overall: PBMCs, B-cell-depleted T cells, or T cells were the source of the cDNA or gDNA that made up the material.

Sequencing used immunoSEQ multiplex PCR; TCRdb keeps in-frame clones, though not all of them. The sample shows 250,000 to 350,000 clones, about 89% of them seen only once. The origin of this receptor is a woman aged 45-65 years who had recovered from COVID-19. This chain links TRBV3-1 (or the pseudogene TRBV3-2) with TRBJ1-1; the D gene is possibly TRBD1 (6 bases). Sequencing was performed on peripheral blood. In nucleotides, the CDR3 is TGTGCCAGCAGCCAAGATCTTTCCGGGGGGCAGAATGAAGCTTTCTTT. As protein: CASSQDLSGGQNEAFF.